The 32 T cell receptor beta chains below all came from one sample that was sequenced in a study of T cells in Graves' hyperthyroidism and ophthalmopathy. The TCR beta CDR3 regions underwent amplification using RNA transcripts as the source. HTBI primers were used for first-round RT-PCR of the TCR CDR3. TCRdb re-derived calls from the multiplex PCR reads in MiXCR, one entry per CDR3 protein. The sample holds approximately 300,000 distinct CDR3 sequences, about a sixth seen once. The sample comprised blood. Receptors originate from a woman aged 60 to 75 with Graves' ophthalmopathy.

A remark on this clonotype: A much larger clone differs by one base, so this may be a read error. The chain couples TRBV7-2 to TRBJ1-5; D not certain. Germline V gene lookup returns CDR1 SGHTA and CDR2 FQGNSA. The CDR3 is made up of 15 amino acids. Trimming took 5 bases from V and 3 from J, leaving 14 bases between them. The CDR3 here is CASSPTPISNQPQHF. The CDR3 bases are TGTGCCAGCAGCCCCACGCCCATCTCCAATCAGCCCCAGCATTTT.

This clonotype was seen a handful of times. The CDR3 region has the DNA TGTGCCAGCCCCCGGACGGGAGACAGCTCCTACGAGCAGTACTTC. It encodes CASPRTGDSSYEQYF. V is TRBV6-1 and J is TRBJ2-7, with D perhaps TRBD2 (6 bases). This CDR3 is 15 amino acids long. CDR1 and CDR2 (germline): MNHNS, SASEGT. The V end was cut by 8 bases, the J end by 0 bases, with 17 bases between.

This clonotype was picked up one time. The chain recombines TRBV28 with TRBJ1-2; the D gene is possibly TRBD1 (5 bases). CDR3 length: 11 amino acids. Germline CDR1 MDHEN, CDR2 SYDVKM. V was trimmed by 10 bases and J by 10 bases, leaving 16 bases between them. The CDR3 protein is CATTLEGIYTF. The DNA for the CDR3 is TGTGCCACCACCTTGGAGGGGATCTACACCTTC.

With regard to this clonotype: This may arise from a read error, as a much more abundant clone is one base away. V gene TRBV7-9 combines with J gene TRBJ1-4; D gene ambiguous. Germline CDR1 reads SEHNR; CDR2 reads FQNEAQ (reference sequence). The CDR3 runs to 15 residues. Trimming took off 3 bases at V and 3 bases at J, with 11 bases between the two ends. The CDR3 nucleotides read TGTGCCAGCAGCTTGACGCGGCAACCTAATGAAAAACTGTTTTTT. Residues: CASSLTRQPNEKLFF.

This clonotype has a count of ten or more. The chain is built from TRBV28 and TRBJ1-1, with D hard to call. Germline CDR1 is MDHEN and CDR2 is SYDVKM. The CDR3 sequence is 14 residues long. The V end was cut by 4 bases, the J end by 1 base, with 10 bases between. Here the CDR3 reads CASSSTPRNTEAFF. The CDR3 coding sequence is TGTGCCAGCAGTTCCACCCCAAGGAACACTGAAGCTTTCTTT.

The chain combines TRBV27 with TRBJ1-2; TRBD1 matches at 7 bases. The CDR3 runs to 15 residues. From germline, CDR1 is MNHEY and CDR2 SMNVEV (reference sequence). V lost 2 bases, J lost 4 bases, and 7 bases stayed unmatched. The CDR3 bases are TGTGCCAGCAGTTTAGGTACAGGGGTCGGCTATGGCTACACCTTC. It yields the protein CASSLGTGVGYGYTF.

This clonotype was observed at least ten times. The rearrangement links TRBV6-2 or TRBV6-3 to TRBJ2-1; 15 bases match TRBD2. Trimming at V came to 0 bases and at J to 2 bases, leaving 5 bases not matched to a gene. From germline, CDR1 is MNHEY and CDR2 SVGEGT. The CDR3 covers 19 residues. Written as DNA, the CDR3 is TGTGCCAGCAGTTACTCCAGGACTAGCGGGGGGGCCACCTACAATGAGCAGTTCTTC. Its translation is CASSYSRTSGGATYNEQFF.

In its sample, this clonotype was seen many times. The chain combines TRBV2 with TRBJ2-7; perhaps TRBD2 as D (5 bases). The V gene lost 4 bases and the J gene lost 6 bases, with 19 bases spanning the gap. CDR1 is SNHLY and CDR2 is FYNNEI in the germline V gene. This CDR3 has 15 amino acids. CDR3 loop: CASSVGRSKAGEQYF. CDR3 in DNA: TGTGCCAGCAGTGTTGGGCGGTCAAAGGCGGGCGAGCAGTACTTC.

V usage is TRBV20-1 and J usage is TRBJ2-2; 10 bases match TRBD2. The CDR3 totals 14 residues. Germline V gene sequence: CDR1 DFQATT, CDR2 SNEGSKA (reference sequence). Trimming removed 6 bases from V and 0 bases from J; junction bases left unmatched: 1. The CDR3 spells CSAGTSANTGELFF. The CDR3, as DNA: TGCAGTGCGGGGACTAGCGCGAACACCGGGGAGCTGTTTTTT.

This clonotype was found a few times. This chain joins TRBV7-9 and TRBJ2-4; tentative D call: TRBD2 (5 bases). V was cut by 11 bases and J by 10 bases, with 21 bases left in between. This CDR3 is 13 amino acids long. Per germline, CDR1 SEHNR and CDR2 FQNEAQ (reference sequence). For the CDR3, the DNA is TGTGCCGCTAGTCGGCCCAGTTCGGGAATTCAGTACTTC. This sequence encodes CAASRPSSGIQYF.

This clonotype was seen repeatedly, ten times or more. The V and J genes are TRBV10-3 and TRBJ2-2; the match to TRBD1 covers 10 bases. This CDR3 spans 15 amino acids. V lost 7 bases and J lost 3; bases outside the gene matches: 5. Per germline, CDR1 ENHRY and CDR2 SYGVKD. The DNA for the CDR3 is TGTGCCATCAAAACGGGACAGGGGTACACCGGGGAGCTGTTTTTT. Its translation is CAIKTGQGYTGELFF.

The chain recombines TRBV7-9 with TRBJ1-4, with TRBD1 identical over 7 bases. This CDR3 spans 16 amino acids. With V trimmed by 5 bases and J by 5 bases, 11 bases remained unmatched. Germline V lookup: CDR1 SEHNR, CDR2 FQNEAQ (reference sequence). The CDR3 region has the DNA TGTGCCAGCAGCCTAAAGAAGGGACAGCGAAATGAAAAACTGTTTTTT. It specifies CASSLKKGQRNEKLFF.

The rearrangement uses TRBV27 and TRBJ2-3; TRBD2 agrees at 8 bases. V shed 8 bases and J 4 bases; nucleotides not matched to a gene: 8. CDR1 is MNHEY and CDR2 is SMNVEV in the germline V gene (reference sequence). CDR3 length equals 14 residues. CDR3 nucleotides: TGTGCCAGCGGCGGGGCGGGGGGCGCAGATACGCAGTATTTT. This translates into CASGGAGGADTQYF.

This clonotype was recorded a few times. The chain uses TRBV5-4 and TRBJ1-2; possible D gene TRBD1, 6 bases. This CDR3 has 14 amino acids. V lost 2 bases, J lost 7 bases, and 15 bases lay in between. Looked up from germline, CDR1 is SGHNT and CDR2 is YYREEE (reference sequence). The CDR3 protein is CASSFRGGAGGYTF. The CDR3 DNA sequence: TGTGCCAGCAGCTTTAGGGGGGGCGCAGGTGGCTACACCTTC.

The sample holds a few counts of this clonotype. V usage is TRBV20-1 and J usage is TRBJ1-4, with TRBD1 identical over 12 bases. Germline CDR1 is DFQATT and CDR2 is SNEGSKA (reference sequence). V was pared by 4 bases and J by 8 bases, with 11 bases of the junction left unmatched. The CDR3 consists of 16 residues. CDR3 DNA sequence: TGCAGTGCTACAAGGGACAGGGGGCGCCGGGACGAAAAACTGTTTTTT. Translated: CSATRDRGRRDEKLFF.

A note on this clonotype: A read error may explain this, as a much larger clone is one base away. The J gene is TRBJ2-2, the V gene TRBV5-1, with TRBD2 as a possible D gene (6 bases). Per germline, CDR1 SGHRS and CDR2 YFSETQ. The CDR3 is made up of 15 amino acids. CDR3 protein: CASSPSSANTGKLFF. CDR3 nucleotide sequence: TGCGCCAGCAGCCCCTCTAGCGCCAACACCGGGAAGCTGTTTTTT. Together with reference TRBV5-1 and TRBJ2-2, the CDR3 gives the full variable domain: KAGVTQTPRYLIKTRGQQVTLSCSPISGHRSVSWYQQTPGQGLQFLFEYFSETQRNKGNFPGRFSGRQFSNSRSEMNVSTLELGDSALYLCASSPSSANTGKLFFGEGSRLTVL.

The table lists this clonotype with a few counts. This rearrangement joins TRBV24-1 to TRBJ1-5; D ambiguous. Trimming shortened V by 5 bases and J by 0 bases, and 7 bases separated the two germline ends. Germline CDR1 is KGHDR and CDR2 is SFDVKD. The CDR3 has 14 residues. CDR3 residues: CATSGQNSNQPQHF. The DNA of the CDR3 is TGTGCCACCAGTGGCCAAAATAGCAATCAGCCCCAGCATTTT.

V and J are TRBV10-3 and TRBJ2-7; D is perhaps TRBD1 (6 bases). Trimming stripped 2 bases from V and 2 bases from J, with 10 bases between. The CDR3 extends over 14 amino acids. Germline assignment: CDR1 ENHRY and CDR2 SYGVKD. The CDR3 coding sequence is TGTGCCATCAGTGAGCCGACAGGAACCTACGAGCAGTACTTC. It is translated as CAISEPTGTYEQYF.

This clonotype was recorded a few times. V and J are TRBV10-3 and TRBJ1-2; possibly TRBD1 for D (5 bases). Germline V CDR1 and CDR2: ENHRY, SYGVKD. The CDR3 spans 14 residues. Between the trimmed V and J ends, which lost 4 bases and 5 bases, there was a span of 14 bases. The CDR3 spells CAISVEGRGYGYTF. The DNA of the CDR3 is TGTGCCATCAGTGTAGAGGGGAGGGGTTATGGCTACACCTTC.

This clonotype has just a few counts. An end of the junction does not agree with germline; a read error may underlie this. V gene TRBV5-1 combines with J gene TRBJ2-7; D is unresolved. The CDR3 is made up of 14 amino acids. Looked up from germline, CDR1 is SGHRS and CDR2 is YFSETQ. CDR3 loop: CASRILVGSCEQYF. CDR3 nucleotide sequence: TGCGCCAGCAGGATTTTGGTAGGGTCCTGCGAGCAGTACTTC. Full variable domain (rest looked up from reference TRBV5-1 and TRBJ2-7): KAGVTQTPRYLIKTRGQQVTLSCSPISGHRSVSWYQQTPGQGLQFLFEYFSETQRNKGNFPGRFSGRQFSNSRSEMNVSTLELGDSALYLCASRILVGSCEQYFGPGTRLTVT.

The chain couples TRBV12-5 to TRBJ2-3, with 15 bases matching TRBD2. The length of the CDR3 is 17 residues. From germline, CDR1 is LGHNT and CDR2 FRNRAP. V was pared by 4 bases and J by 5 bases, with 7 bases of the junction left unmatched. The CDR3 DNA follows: TGTGCTAGTGGTTCCAATGGACTAGCGGGGGGGCGAGATACGCAGTATTTT. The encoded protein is CASGSNGLAGGRDTQYF.

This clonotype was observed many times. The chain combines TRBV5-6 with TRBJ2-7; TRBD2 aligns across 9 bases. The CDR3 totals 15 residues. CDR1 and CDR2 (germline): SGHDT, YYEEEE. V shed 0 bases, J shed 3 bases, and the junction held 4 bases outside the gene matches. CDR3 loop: CASSLDWTSVYEQYF. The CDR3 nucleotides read TGTGCCAGCAGCTTGGATTGGACTAGCGTCTACGAGCAGTACTTC.

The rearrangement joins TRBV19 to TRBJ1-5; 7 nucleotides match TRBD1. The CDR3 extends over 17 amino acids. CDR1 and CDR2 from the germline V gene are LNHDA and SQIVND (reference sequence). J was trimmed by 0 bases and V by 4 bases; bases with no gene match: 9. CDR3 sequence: CASSSSTGPYSNQPQHF. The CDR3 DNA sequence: TGTGCCAGTAGTAGCTCGACAGGGCCTTATAGCAATCAGCCCCAGCATTTT.

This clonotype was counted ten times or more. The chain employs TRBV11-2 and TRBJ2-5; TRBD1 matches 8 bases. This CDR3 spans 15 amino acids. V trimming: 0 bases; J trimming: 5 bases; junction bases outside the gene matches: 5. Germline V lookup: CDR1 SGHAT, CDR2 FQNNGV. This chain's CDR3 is CASSLDRGHWETQYF. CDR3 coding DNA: TGTGCCAGCAGCTTAGACAGGGGGCACTGGGAGACCCAGTACTTC.

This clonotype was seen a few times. CDR3 amino acids: CASSQGVAPQETQYF. The CDR3 bases are TGTGCCAGCAGCCAAGGGGTAGCTCCCCAAGAGACCCAGTACTTC. The gene calls are TRBV4-2 and TRBJ2-5; D remains unclear. Trimming pared 1 base from V and 1 base from J, leaving 10 bases between. In germline, CDR1 is LGHNA, CDR2 YNFKEQ. The CDR3 loop spans 15 amino acids.

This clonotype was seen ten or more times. Here the CDR3 DNA reads TGTGCCAGCAGGGATACAGGGTCCTGGAACTATGGCTACACCTTC. Translating it yields CASRDTGSWNYGYTF. The chain employs TRBV3-1 and TRBJ1-2; D is possibly TRBD1 (6 bases). Trimming shortened V by 6 bases and J by 2 bases, and 16 bases separated the two germline ends. This CDR3 region has 15 residues. Germline CDR1 LGHDT, CDR2 YNNKEL (reference sequence).

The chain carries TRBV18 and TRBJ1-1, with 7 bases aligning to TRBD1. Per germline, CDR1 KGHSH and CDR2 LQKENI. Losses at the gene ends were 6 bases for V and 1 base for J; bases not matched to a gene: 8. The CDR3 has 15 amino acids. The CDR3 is CASSPGQVRNTEAFF. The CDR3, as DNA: TGTGCCAGCTCTCCAGGACAGGTGCGGAACACTGAAGCTTTCTTT. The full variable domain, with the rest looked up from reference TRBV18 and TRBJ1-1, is NAGVMQNPRHLVRRRGQEARLRCSPMKGHSHVYWYRQLPEEGLKFMVYLQKENIIDESGMPKERFSAEFPKEGPSILRIQQVVRGDSAAYFCASSPGQVRNTEAFFGQGTRLTVV.

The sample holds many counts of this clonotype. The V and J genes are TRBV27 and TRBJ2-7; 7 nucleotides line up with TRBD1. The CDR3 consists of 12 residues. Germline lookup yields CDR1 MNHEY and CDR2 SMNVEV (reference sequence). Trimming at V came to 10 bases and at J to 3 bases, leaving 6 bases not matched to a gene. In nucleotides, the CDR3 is TGTGCCACACGGGGACAGCTCTACGAGCAGTACTTC. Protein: CATRGQLYEQYF.

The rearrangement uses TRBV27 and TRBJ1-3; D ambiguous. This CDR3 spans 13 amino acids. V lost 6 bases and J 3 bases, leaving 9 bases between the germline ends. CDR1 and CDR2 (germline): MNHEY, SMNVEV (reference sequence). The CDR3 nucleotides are TGTGCCAGCAGCCCATCCTTTGGAAACACCATATATTTT. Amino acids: CASSPSFGNTIYF.

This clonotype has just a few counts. The DNA for the CDR3 is TGTGCCAGCAGCTTGGAAAGGGGCCTCACTGAAGCTTTCTTT. The encoded protein is CASSLERGLTEAFF. This rearrangement joins TRBV5-4 to TRBJ1-1; a weak D match, TRBD1 (5 bases). The CDR3 sequence is 14 residues long. The V gene lost 0 bases and the J gene lost 4 bases, with 10 bases spanning the gap. The germline V gene encodes CDR1 SGHNT and CDR2 YYREEE (reference sequence).

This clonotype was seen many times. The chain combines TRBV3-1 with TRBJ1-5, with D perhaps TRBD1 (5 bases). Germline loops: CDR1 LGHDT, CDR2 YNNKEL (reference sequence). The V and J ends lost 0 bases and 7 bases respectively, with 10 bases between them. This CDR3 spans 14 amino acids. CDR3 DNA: TGTGCCAGCAGCCAAGATACCGGGGGGCAGCCCCAGCATTTT. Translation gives CASSQDTGGQPQHF.

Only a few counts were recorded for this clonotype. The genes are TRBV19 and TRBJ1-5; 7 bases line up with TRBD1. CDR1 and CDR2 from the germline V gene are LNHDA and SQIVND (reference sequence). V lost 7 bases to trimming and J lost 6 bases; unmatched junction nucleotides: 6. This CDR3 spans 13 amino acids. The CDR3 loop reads CASTLTGAQPQHF. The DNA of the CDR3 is TGTGCCAGTACCTTAACAGGGGCTCAGCCCCAGCATTTT.